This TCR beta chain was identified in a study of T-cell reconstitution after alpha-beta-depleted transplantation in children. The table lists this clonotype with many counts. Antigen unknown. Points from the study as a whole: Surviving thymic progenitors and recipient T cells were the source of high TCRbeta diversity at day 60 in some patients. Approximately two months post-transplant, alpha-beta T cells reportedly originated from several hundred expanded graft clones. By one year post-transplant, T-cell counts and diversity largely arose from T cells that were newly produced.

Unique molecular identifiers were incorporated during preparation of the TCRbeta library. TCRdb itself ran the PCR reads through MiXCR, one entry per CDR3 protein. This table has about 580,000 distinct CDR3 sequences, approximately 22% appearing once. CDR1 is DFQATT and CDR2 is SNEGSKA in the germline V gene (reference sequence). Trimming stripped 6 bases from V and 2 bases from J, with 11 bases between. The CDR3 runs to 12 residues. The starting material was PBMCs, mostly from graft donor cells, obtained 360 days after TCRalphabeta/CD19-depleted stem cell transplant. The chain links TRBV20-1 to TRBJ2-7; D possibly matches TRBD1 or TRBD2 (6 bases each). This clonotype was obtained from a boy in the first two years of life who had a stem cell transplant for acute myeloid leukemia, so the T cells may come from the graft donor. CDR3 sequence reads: CSAGGHAYEQYF. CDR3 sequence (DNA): TGCAGTGCGGGGGGACATGCCTACGAGCAGTACTTC.